This T cell receptor beta chain was profiled in a study of control samples from healthy donors and cancer patients. Clones were sequenced by immunoSEQ multiplex PCR, and TCRdb holds only the in-frame ones, with some missing. The data show more than 95,000 clones, approximately 87% seen once. CDR1 is SEHNR, CDR2 FQNEAQ, per germline (reference sequence). The V and J ends lost 5 bases and 3 bases, in that order; junction bases with no gene match: 3. This CDR3 has 14 amino acids. This sequence was found in a man in his 60s in good health. The material sequenced was blood. V and J are TRBV7-9 and TRBJ1-2; 10 bases are shared with TRBD1. In DNA form, the CDR3 reads TGTGCCAGCAGCCGGGACAGGGGAGACTATGGCTACACCTTC. Its translation is CASSRDRGDYGYTF.